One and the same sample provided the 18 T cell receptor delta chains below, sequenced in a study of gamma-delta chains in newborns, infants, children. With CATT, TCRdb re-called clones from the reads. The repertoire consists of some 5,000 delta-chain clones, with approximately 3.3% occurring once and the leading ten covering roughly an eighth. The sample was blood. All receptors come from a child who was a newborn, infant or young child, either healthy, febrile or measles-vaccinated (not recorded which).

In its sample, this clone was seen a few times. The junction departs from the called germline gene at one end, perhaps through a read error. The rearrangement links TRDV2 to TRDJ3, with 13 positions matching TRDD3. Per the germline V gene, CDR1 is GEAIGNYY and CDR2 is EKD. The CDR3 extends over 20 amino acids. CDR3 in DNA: TGTGCCAGTGACAACGTACTGGGGGATACGCGCTCCTGGGACACCCGACAGATGTTTTTC. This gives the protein CASDNVLGDTRSWDTRQMFF.

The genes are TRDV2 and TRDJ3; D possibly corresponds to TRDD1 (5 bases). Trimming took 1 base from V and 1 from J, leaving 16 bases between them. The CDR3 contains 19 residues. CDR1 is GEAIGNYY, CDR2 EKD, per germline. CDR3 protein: CACDTVGFGNSWDTRQMFF. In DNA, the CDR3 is TGTGCCTGTGACACGGTGGGCTTCGGAAATTCCTGGGACACCCGACAGATGTTTTTC.

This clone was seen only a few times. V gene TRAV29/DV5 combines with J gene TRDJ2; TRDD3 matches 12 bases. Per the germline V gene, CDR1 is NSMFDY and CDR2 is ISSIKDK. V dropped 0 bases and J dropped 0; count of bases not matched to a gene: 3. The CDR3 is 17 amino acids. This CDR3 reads CAASAPGGYALTAQLFF. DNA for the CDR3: TGTGCAGCAAGCGCGCCTGGGGGATACGCTTTGACAGCACAACTCTTCTTT.

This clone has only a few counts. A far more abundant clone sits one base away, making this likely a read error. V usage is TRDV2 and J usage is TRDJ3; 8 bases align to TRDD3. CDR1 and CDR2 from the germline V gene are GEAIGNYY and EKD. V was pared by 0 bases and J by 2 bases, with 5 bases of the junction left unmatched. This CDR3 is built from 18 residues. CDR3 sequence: CACDTVLGGTWDTRQMFF. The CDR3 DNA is TGTGCCTGTGACACCGTACTGGGGGGTACCTGGGACACCCGACAGATGTTTTTC.

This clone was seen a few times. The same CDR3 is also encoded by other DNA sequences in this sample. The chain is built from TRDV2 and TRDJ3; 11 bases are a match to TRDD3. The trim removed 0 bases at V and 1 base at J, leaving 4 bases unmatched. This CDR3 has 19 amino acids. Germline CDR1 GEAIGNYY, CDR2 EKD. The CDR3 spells CACDTVYWGISWDTRQMFF. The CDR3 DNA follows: TGTGCCTGTGACACCGTATACTGGGGGATATCCTGGGACACCCGACAGATGTTTTTC.

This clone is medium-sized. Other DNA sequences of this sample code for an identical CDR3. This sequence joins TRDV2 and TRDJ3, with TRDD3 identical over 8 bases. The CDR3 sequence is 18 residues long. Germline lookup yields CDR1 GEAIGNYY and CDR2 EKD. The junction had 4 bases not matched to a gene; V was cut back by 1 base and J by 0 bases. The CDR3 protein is CACDTGGFGSWDTRQMFF. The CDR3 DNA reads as TGTGCCTGTGACACTGGGGGATTCGGCTCCTGGGACACCCGACAGATGTTTTTC.

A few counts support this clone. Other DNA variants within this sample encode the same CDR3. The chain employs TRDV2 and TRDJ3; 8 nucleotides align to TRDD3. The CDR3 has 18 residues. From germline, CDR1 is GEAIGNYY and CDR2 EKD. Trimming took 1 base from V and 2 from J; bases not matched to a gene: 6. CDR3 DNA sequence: TGTGCCTGTGACACTGCTGGGGGAGATACCTGGGACACCCGACAGATGTTTTTC. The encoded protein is CACDTAGGDTWDTRQMFF.

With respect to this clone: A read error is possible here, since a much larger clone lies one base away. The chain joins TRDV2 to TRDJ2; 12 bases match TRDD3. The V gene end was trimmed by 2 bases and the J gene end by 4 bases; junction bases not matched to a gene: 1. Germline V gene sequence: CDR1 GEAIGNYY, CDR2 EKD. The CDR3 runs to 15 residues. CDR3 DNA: TGTGCCTGTGACAGACTGGGGGATACGACAGCACAACTCTTCTTT. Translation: CACDRLGDTTAQLFF.

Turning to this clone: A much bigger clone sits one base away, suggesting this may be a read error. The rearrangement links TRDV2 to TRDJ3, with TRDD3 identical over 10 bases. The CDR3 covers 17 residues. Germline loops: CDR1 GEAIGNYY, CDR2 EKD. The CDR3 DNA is TGTGCCTGTGACACTGGGGGATACTCCTGGGACGCCCGACAGATGTTTTTC. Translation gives CACDTGGYSWDARQMFF.

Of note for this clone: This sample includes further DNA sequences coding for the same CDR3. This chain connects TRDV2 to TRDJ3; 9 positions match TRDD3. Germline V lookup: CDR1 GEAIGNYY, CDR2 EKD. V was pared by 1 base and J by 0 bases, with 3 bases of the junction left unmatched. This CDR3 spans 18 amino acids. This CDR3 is CACDTGGYSSWDTRQMFF. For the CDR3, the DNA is TGTGCCTGTGACACGGGGGGATACTCCTCCTGGGACACCCGACAGATGTTTTTC.

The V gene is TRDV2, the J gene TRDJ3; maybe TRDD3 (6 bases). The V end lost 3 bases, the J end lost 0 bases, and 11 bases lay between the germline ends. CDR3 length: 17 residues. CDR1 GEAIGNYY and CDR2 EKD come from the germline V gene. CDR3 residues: CACDGGTSSWDTRQMFF. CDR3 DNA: TGTGCCTGTGACGGGGGGACGAGCTCCTGGGACACCCGACAGATGTTTTTC.

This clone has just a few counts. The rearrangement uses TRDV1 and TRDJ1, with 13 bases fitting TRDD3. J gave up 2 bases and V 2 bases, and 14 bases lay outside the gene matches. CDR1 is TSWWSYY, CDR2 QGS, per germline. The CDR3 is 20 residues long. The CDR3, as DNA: TGTGCTCTTGGGGAAAAAGGTTCCTACTGGGGGATACGGGGAACCGATAAACTCATCTTT. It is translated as CALGEKGSYWGIRGTDKLIF.

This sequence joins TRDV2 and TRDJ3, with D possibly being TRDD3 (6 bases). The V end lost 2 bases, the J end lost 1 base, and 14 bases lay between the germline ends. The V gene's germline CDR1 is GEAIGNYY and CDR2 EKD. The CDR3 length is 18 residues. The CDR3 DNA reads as TGTGCCTGTGACAGTACTGGGAGTCGATCCTGGGACACCCGACAGATGTTTTTC. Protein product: CACDSTGSRSWDTRQMFF.

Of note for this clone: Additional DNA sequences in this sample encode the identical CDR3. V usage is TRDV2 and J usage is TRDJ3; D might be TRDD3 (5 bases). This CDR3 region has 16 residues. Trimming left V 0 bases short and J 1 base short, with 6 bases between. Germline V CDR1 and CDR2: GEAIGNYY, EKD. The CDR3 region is CACDTWGSWDTRQMFF. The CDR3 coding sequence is TGTGCCTGTGACACCTGGGGATCCTGGGACACCCGACAGATGTTTTTC.

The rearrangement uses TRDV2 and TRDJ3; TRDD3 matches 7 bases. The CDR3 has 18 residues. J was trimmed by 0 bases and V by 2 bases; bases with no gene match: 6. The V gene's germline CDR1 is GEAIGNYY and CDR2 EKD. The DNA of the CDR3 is TGTGCCTGTGACAGTACTGGGGCCCCCTCCTGGGACACCCGACAGATGTTTTTC. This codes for CACDSTGAPSWDTRQMFF.

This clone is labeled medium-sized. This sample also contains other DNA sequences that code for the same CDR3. The CDR3 here is CACDTVGIRSWDTRQMFF. The CDR3 DNA sequence: TGTGCCTGTGACACCGTGGGGATACGCTCCTGGGACACCCGACAGATGTTTTTC. This rearrangement joins TRDV2 to TRDJ3; 9 bases fit TRDD3. The CDR3 sequence is 18 residues long. Per germline, CDR1 GEAIGNYY and CDR2 EKD. V dropped 0 bases and J dropped 0; count of bases not matched to a gene: 2.

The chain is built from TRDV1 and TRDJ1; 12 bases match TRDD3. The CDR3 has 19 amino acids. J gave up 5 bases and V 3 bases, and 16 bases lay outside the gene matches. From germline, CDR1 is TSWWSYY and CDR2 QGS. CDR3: CALGDTVLSTGGYSDKLIF. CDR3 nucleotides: TGTGCTCTTGGGGATACGGTCCTCAGTACTGGGGGATACTCAGATAAACTCATCTTT.

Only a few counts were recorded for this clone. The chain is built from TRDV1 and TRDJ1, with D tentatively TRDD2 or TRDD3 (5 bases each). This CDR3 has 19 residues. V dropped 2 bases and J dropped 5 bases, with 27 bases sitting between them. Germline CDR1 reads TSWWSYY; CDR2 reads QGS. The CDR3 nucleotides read TGTGCTCTTGGGGAAAGGACTTCGTGGCCTACTTGGGGAGGGGATAAACTCATCTTT. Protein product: CALGERTSWPTWGGDKLIF.